This is a list of T cell receptor beta chains from one sample in a study of siplizumab effects on memory and regulatory T cells. Some clones are missing from TCRdb's copy, which holds only in-frame ones; the method was immunoSEQ multiplex PCR. The data show 50,000 or so clones, more than 80% seen once. The specimen sequenced was CD8+ T cells sorted from blood. The source is a human donor in good health. Both conserved end residues are part of each CDR3. The D gene is left open where the match is weak. Not every row has a clone size; where given, it reads once, few, many or a size class.

abundance	d_gene	j_gene	v_gene	CDR3aa	CDR3nt
-	-	TRBJ2-2	TRBV9	CASSVGNTGELFF	TGTGCCAGCAGCGTAGGGAACACCGGGGAGCTGTTTTTT
once	-	TRBJ1-1	TRBV6-6	CASSYSRDRAEAFF	TGTGCCAGCAGTTACTCGCGGGATAGGGCTGAAGCTTTCTTT
-	-	TRBJ2-7	TRBV27	CASSLHRNYEQYF	TGTGCCAGCAGTTTACACAGAAACTACGAGCAGTACTTC
-	-	TRBJ2-1	TRBV9	CASSVGTEEQFF	TGTGCCAGCAGCGTAGGGACAGAAGAGCAGTTCTTC
-	-	TRBJ1-2	TRBV2	CASSTGTAYGYTF	TGTGCCAGCAGTACCGGGACGGCCTATGGCTACACCTTC
-	TRBD1	TRBJ2-3	TRBV11-3	CASSSGTGGSDTQYF	TGTGCCAGCAGCTCCGGGACAGGGGGCTCAGATACGCAGTATTTT
-	-	TRBJ2-3	TRBV5-1	CASSNVGGEHTDTQYF	TGCGCCAGCAGCAACGTCGGTGGGGAGCACACAGATACGCAGTATTTT
-	TRBD2	TRBJ2-7	TRBV6-1	CASGLAGPYEQYF	TGTGCCAGCGGACTAGCGGGACCCTACGAGCAGTACTTC
-	-	TRBJ2-7	TRBV7-2	CASSLYWTNPYEQYF	TGTGCCAGCAGCTTATATTGGACGAACCCCTACGAGCAGTACTTC
-	-	TRBJ2-3	TRBV27	CASGLGDTQYF	TGTGCCAGCGGGCTGGGGGATACGCAGTATTTT
-	-	TRBJ1-1	TRBV5-1	CASSLVLDTEAFF	TGCGCCAGCAGCTTGGTTTTGGACACTGAAGCTTTCTTT
-	TRBD2	TRBJ2-1	TRBV9	CASGSAGVSHEQFF	TGTGCCAGCGGGTCGGCGGGAGTCTCCCATGAGCAGTTCTTC
-	-	TRBJ2-7	TRBV7-9	CASSPADYEQYF	TGTGCCAGCAGCCCCGCGGACTACGAGCAGTACTTC
-	-	TRBJ2-1	TRBV7-3	CASSLMRWEGEQFF	TGTGCCAGCAGCTTAATGAGGTGGGAAGGTGAGCAGTTCTTC